The 15 T cell receptor beta chains listed next were all sequenced from one sample in a study of OX40 agonist ivuxolimab in advanced cancers. Measured with immunoSEQ multiplex PCR; TCRdb has only the in-frame clones, and not every one. The sample contains about 49,000 clones, roughly 85% of which appear only once. The sequenced sample was CD4+ or CD8+ T cells sorted from blood, obtained in a trial of the OX40 agonist ivuxolimab. All receptors derive from an adult with an advanced solid tumor such as melanoma, head and neck, liver or kidney cancer.

The V call is TRBV29-1, the J call TRBJ1-2; a possible D gene is TRBD1 (6 bases). Germline V CDR1 and CDR2: SQVTM, ANQGSEA. The CDR3 is 12 residues long. V shed 6 bases and J shed 3 bases, with 11 bases lying between them. This CDR3 is CSVGRGDYGYTF. The CDR3 DNA reads TGCAGCGTGGGCAGGGGTGACTATGGCTACACCTTC.

This chain uses TRBV5-1 with TRBJ1-6, with 10 bases matching TRBD1. Germline V gives CDR1 SGHRS, CDR2 YFSETQ. Germline trimming cut 0 bases from V and 10 bases from J; bases unmatched to any gene: 7. This CDR3 comprises 16 residues. The CDR3 sequence is CASSLDLGGQGSPLHF. In DNA, the CDR3 is TGCGCCAGCAGCTTGGATTTGGGGGGACAGGGGTCACCCCTCCACTTT.

The V call is TRBV19, the J call TRBJ2-7; D not certain. Trimming cost V 4 bases and J 2 bases, with 15 bases left between them. The CDR3 extends over 15 amino acids. Germline values: CDR1 LNHDA, CDR2 SQIVND (reference sequence). This CDR3 is CASSTRAADPYEQYF. The CDR3 DNA is TGTGCCAGTAGTACTCGGGCGGCAGACCCCTACGAGCAGTACTTC.

This sequence joins TRBV29-1 and TRBJ1-2, with 9 bases aligning to TRBD1. The CDR3 consists of 13 residues. Trimming at V came to 7 bases and at J to 6 bases, leaving 9 bases not matched to a gene. Germline assignment: CDR1 SQVTM and CDR2 ANQGSEA. CDR3: CSARTGGADGYTF. The CDR3 coding sequence is TGCAGCGCCAGAACAGGGGGCGCGGATGGCTACACCTTC.

The rearrangement uses TRBV27 and TRBJ2-5; D gene ambiguous. This CDR3 contains 14 residues. The germline CDR1 and CDR2 sequences are MNHEY and SMNVEV (reference sequence). V lost 2 bases and J lost 4, with 11 bases in between. CDR3 in amino acids: CASSLVWRGETQYF. CDR3 nucleotide sequence: TGTGCCAGCAGTTTAGTGTGGCGTGGAGAGACCCAGTACTTC.

The CDR3: CASSFWREGRNEQFF. CDR3 DNA sequence: TGCGCCAGCAGCTTTTGGCGGGAGGGCCGGAATGAGCAGTTCTTC. The genes are TRBV5-1 and TRBJ2-1; 9 bases align to TRBD2. There are 15 residues in the CDR3. V dropped 2 bases and J dropped 7; count of bases not matched to a gene: 7. CDR1 and CDR2 from the germline V gene are SGHRS and YFSETQ.

V usage is TRBV27 and J usage is TRBJ2-1; 11 nucleotides align to TRBD2. Germline CDR1 and CDR2: MNHEY and SMNVEV (reference sequence). V trimming: 8 bases; J trimming: 3 bases; junction bases outside the gene matches: 3. There are 14 residues in the CDR3. In DNA form, the CDR3 reads TGTGCCAGCGATAGCGGGAGGGGCTACAATGAGCAGTTCTTC. Translation: CASDSGRGYNEQFF.

The chain couples TRBV5-6 to TRBJ1-2, with D maybe TRBD1 (6 bases). The germline CDR1 and CDR2 sequences are SGHDT and YYEEEE. The V gene lost 0 bases and the J gene lost 8 bases, with 14 bases spanning the gap. This CDR3 comprises 14 residues. The CDR3 region has the DNA TGTGCCAGCAGCTTGGCATCGGGGGCGTACGGCTACACCTTC. This codes for CASSLASGAYGYTF. Filled out from reference TRBV5-6 and TRBJ1-2, the complete variable domain reads DAGVTQSPTHLIKTRGQQVTLRCSPKSGHDTVSWYQQALGQGPQFIFQYYEEEERQRGNFPDRFSGHQFPNYSSELNVNALLLGDSALYLCASSLASGAYGYTFGSGTRLTVV.

The chain employs TRBV6-5 and TRBJ1-1, with unresolved D. Trimming removed 2 bases at V and 3 bases at J, with 10 bases between. The germline V gene has CDR1 MNHEY and CDR2 SVGAGI. The length of the CDR3 is 14 residues. The CDR3: CASSYRGSYTEAFF. Written as DNA, the CDR3 is TGTGCCAGCAGTTACAGAGGGTCTTACACTGAAGCTTTCTTT.

This chain links TRBV10-1 with TRBJ1-1; D not certain. The CDR3 consists of 12 residues. The germline V gene has CDR1 WNHNN and CDR2 SYGVQD (reference sequence). The V end was cut by 2 bases, the J end by 6 bases, with 7 bases between. CDR3 DNA sequence: TGCGCCAGCAGTGAGGGTCCGGCTGAAGCTTTCTTT. Amino acids: CASSEGPAEAFF.

The CDR3 coding sequence is TGTGCCAGCAGCTTAGCGCTGGAAGTGCAGTTCTTC. Translation: CASSLALEVQFF. This sequence joins TRBV7-9 and TRBJ2-1, with no clear D. V was pared by 0 bases and J by 12 bases, with 9 bases between. CDR1 SEHNR and CDR2 FQNEAQ come from the germline V gene (reference sequence). This CDR3 has 12 amino acids.

The chain links TRBV19 to TRBJ2-1; no clear D. Germline V gene lookup returns CDR1 LNHDA and CDR2 SQIVND (reference sequence). This CDR3 is built from 15 residues. V was pared by 3 bases and J by 5 bases, with 14 bases between. CDR3 region: CASSIGWDADNEQFF. The CDR3 bases are TGTGCCAGTAGTATTGGGTGGGATGCCGACAATGAGCAGTTCTTC. The full variable domain, in which reference TRBV19 and TRBJ2-1 provide the parts outside the CDR3, is DGGITQSPKYLFRKEGQNVTLSCEQNLNHDAMYWYRQDPGQGLRLIYYSQIVNDFQKGDIAEGYSVSREKKESFPLTVTSAQKNPTAFYLCASSIGWDADNEQFFGPGTRLTVL.

V and J are TRBV2 and TRBJ2-5, with TRBD2 matching 8 bases. The CDR3 contains 15 residues. V was clipped by 7 bases and J by 5 bases; unmatched bases: 12. Germline values: CDR1 SNHLY, CDR2 FYNNEI. DNA for the CDR3: TGTGCCAGCAAGGTCAGGAGCGGGAGTCAGGAGACCCAGTACTTC. Translation: CASKVRSGSQETQYF. The entire variable domain, with the rest obtained from reference TRBV2 and TRBJ2-5, is as follows: EPEVTQTPSHQVTQMGQEVILRCVPISNHLYFYWYRQILGQKVEFLVSFYNNEISEKSEIFDDQFSVERPDGSNFTLKIRSTKLEDSAMYFCASKVRSGSQETQYFGPGTRLLVL.

The rearrangement uses TRBV11-2 and TRBJ2-1; D perhaps matches TRBD2 (6 bases). Germline CDR1 reads SGHAT; CDR2 reads FQNNGV. The V end lost 2 bases, the J end lost 2 bases, and 10 bases lay between the germline ends. This CDR3 is built from 15 residues. The CDR3 bases are TGTGCCAGCAGCTTAAGCGGACTACCCTACAATGAGCAGTTCTTC. It yields the protein CASSLSGLPYNEQFF.

J is TRBJ2-7 and V is TRBV2, with TRBD2 matching 7 bases. V lost 2 bases and J lost 3; bases outside the gene matches: 7. The CDR3 runs to 15 residues. Per germline, CDR1 SNHLY and CDR2 FYNNEI. The CDR3 region has the DNA TGTGCCAGCAGTGAACTCCCTAGCGGACGCTACGAGCAGTACTTC. Translation gives CASSELPSGRYEQYF.